This passage covers 29 T cell receptor beta chains from one sample sequenced in a study of T cell clonotyping in hematopoietic cell transplantation. Sequenced by immunoSEQ multiplex PCR; TCRdb stores in-frame clones only, minus some. The sample yields more than 11,000 clones, approximately 97% seen once. Sequences were derived from peripheral blood mononuclear cells, sampled 30 days after allogeneic stem cell transplant. The receptors shown here come from a female patient aged 50-65 years who had an allogeneic stem cell transplant from an unrelated donor, so T cells may come from the graft donor. Some clones in this sample may be carry-over from other donors' samples.

The V call is TRBV30, the J call TRBJ1-1, with D possibly being TRBD1 (6 bases). The germline V gene encodes CDR1 GTSNPN and CDR2 SVGIG (reference sequence). Trimming pared 1 base from V and 5 bases from J, leaving 17 bases between. This CDR3 contains 15 residues. Here the CDR3 reads CAWSDRNRDGTEAFF. CDR3 DNA: TGTGCCTGGAGTGACCGGAACAGGGATGGGACTGAAGCTTTCTTT.

The chain employs TRBV19 and TRBJ1-5; a possible D gene is TRBD1 (6 bases). The CDR3 contains 14 residues. In germline, CDR1 is LNHDA, CDR2 SQIVND (reference sequence). V was shortened by 10 bases and J by 5 bases, with 18 bases between the two germline ends. DNA of the CDR3: TGTGCCACAACATCGGGGGGGGGCGATCAGCCCCAGCATTTT. Residues: CATTSGGGDQPQHF.

This sequence joins TRBV10-3 and TRBJ2-7; 13 bases are a match to TRBD2. J lost 3 bases, V lost 4 bases, and 3 bases had no gene match. The CDR3 has 15 amino acids. Germline V CDR1 and CDR2: ENHRY, SYGVKD. CDR3 sequence reads: CAISVLAGGFYEQYF. The DNA for the CDR3 is TGTGCCATCAGTGTACTAGCGGGAGGGTTCTACGAGCAGTACTTC.

The chain is built from TRBV2 and TRBJ1-1; TRBD1 aligns across 9 bases. With 4 bases clipped from V and 2 bases from J, the junction kept 5 bases outside the gene matches. The CDR3 contains 15 residues. Germline-derived CDR1 and CDR2 are SNHLY and FYNNEI. The CDR3 loop is CASSVPGQGNTEAFF. The CDR3 DNA follows: TGTGCCAGCAGTGTACCGGGACAGGGAAACACTGAAGCTTTCTTT. Supplemented by reference TRBV2 and TRBJ1-1, the full variable domain reads EPEVTQTPSHQVTQMGQEVILRCVPISNHLYFYWYRQILGQKVEFLVSFYNNEISEKSEIFDDQFSVERPDGSNFTLKIRSTKLEDSAMYFCASSVPGQGNTEAFFGQGTRLTVV.

This rearrangement joins TRBV7-9 to TRBJ2-7; 7 bases are shared with TRBD1. CDR1 is SEHNR, CDR2 FQNEAQ, per germline (reference sequence). This CDR3 region has 16 residues. Trimming removed 1 base from V and 1 base from J; junction bases left unmatched: 7. The CDR3 bases are TGTGCCAGCAGCTTAGTCCTGACAGGGAGTTCCTACGAGCAGTACTTC. Translation gives CASSLVLTGSSYEQYF.

The chain employs TRBV19 and TRBJ1-2; D gene unclear. CDR1 is LNHDA, CDR2 SQIVND, per germline (reference sequence). V was pared by 4 bases and J by 4 bases, with 16 bases between. The CDR3 sequence is 15 residues long. CDR3 amino acids: CASSNTRRFSYGYTF. CDR3 in DNA: TGTGCCAGTAGTAATACCAGGAGGTTCAGCTATGGCTACACCTTC.

This chain links TRBV5-4 with TRBJ2-5, with D perhaps TRBD1 (5 bases). The CDR3 runs 14 residues. Germline CDR1 and CDR2: SGHNT and YYREEE (reference sequence). V was trimmed by 1 base and J by 4 bases, leaving 11 bases between them. CDR3 DNA: TGTGCCAGCAGCTTGTCCAGGGTCGCAGAGACCCAGTACTTC. Translated: CASSLSRVAETQYF. The whole variable domain, remainder taken from reference TRBV5-4 and TRBJ2-5, is ETGVTQSPTHLIKTRGQQVTLRCSSQSGHNTVSWYQQALGQGPQFIFQYYREEENGRGNFPPRFSGLQFPNYSSELNVNALELDDSALYLCASSLSRVAETQYFGPGTRLLVL.

This clone was observed a single time. The chain couples TRBV5-4 to TRBJ1-6; D ambiguous. Germline V lookup: CDR1 SGHNT, CDR2 YYREEE (reference sequence). The CDR3 is made up of 14 amino acids. Trimming stripped 3 bases from V and 8 bases from J, with 12 bases between. The CDR3 DNA reads TGTGCCAGCAGCTCGCTTAGGACGGATTCACCCCTCCACTTT. Amino acid sequence: CASSSLRTDSPLHF.

This clone has a single count. The rearrangement joins TRBV19 to TRBJ2-1, with 9 positions matching TRBD2. This CDR3 is built from 16 residues. The germline gives CDR1 LNHDA, CDR2 SQIVND (reference sequence). J lost 3 bases, V lost 5 bases, and 8 bases had no gene match. The CDR3 DNA is TGTGCCAGTAGTTGGGCTAGCGGGGCGATCTACAATGAGCAGTTCTTC. Encoded protein: CASSWASGAIYNEQFF.

The chain combines TRBV6-1 with TRBJ2-5; D perhaps matches TRBD1 (6 bases). CDR1 and CDR2 (germline): MNHNS, SASEGT. The CDR3 has 15 residues. Between the trimmed V and J ends, which lost 2 bases and 3 bases, there was a span of 13 bases. CDR3 nucleotides: TGTGCCAGCAGTGAACTACAGGGCGTTAAAGAGACCCAGTACTTC. Amino acid sequence: CASSELQGVKETQYF.

V usage is TRBV30 and J usage is TRBJ2-2; 9 positions match TRBD1. The CDR3 totals 14 residues. The V gene's germline CDR1 is GTSNPN and CDR2 SVGIG (reference sequence). V was pared by 3 bases and J by 5 bases, with 4 bases of the junction left unmatched. CDR3 DNA: TGTGCCTGGAGGGTGACAGGGGGTACCGGGGAGCTGTTTTTT. Its protein product is CAWRVTGGTGELFF.

The rearrangement links TRBV4-2 to TRBJ2-1, with TRBD2 identical over 8 bases. Germline CDR1 LGHNA, CDR2 YNFKEQ. The CDR3 length is 16 residues. The V and J ends lost 4 bases and 10 bases, in that order; junction bases with no gene match: 15. As DNA, the CDR3 is TGTGCCAGCAGCCCCGGACTAGCAGACACAATGATAGAGCAGTTCTTC. Translation gives CASSPGLADTMIEQFF.

The rearrangement links TRBV2 to TRBJ2-7; 10 bases match TRBD1. The CDR3 length is 14 residues. From germline, CDR1 is SNHLY and CDR2 FYNNEI. The V and J ends lost 9 bases and 6 bases, in that order; junction bases with no gene match: 11. The CDR3 nucleotides read TGTGCCAGTCAGGCCGACAGGGGGCAGTTCGAGCAGTACTTC. It yields the protein CASQADRGQFEQYF.

The rearrangement links TRBV28 to TRBJ1-4; 10 nucleotides agree with TRBD1. The CDR3 has 19 amino acids. Germline CDR1 and CDR2: MDHEN and SYDVKM. The V gene end was trimmed by 7 bases and the J gene end by 3 bases; junction bases not matched to a gene: 17. This CDR3 is CASTMSHLTGGLANEKLFF. In DNA, the CDR3 is TGTGCCAGCACCATGAGCCACCTGACAGGGGGCTTAGCTAATGAAAAACTGTTTTTT.

The chain uses TRBV15 and TRBJ2-7; 9 nucleotides line up with TRBD1. Germline V gene sequence: CDR1 LNHNV, CDR2 YYDKDF (reference sequence). The CDR3 extends over 16 amino acids. The junction had 6 bases not matched to a gene; V was cut back by 0 bases and J by 3 bases. CDR3 bases: TGTGCCACCAGCAGAGATCTGGGACAGGGAGACTACGAGCAGTACTTC. This sequence encodes CATSRDLGQGDYEQYF.

This chain connects TRBV25-1 to TRBJ2-5; the D is unclear. The CDR3 covers 13 residues. V was clipped by 5 bases and J by 5 bases, with 12 bases between them. Germline V CDR1 and CDR2: MGHDK, SYGVNS. Here the CDR3 DNA reads TGTGCCAGCAGTACGTTTTCACAGGAGACCCAGTACTTC. Protein product: CASSTFSQETQYF. Drawing the rest from reference TRBV25-1 and TRBJ2-5, the complete variable domain is EADIYQTPRYLVIGTGKKITLECSQTMGHDKMYWYQQDPGMELHLIHYSYGVNSTEKGDLSSESTVSRIRTEHFPLTLESARPSHTSQYLCASSTFSQETQYFGPGTRLLVL.

The genes are TRBV6-1 and TRBJ2-2, with 9 bases that match TRBD2. Looked up from germline, CDR1 is MNHNS and CDR2 is SASEGT. This CDR3 is built from 16 residues. V was pared by 4 bases and J by 1 base, with 4 bases of the junction left unmatched. CDR3 sequence (DNA): TGTGCCAGCAGTGGACCTAGCGGGGAGAACACCGGGGAGCTGTTTTTT. This gives the protein CASSGPSGENTGELFF.

The V gene is TRBV30, the J gene TRBJ1-6, with TRBD1 matching over 8 bases. The CDR3 sequence is 17 residues long. V shed 1 base, J shed 6 bases, and the junction held 11 bases outside the gene matches. The germline V gene has CDR1 GTSNPN and CDR2 SVGIG (reference sequence). The CDR3 loop reads CAWSGPLTGVPNSPLHF. The CDR3 bases are TGTGCCTGGAGTGGCCCCTTGACAGGGGTCCCTAATTCACCCCTCCACTTT.

The gene calls are TRBV5-1 and TRBJ2-1; no firm D call. V lost 3 bases and J 4 bases, leaving 2 bases between the germline ends. This CDR3 is 11 amino acids long. CDR1 and CDR2 (germline): SGHRS, YFSETQ. CDR3 nucleotide sequence: TGCGCCAGCAGCTCTTACAATGAGCAGTTCTTC. Its translation: CASSSYNEQFF. The variable domain in full, completed from reference TRBV5-1 and TRBJ2-1, reads KAGVTQTPRYLIKTRGQQVTLSCSPISGHRSVSWYQQTPGQGLQFLFEYFSETQRNKGNFPGRFSGRQFSNSRSEMNVSTLELGDSALYLCASSSYNEQFFGPGTRLTVL.

The genes are TRBV15 and TRBJ1-6; 8 nucleotides align to TRBD1. Germline assignment: CDR1 LNHNV and CDR2 YYDKDF (reference sequence). CDR3 length equals 14 residues. V lost 5 bases to trimming and J lost 9 bases; unmatched junction nucleotides: 6. The CDR3 loop is CATSEDRASSPLHF. In DNA, the CDR3 is TGTGCCACCAGCGAGGACAGGGCAAGTTCACCCCTCCACTTT.

This CDR3 reads CASSPLPGLKNTGELFF. DNA of the CDR3: TGTGCCAGCAGCCCCCTCCCGGGACTAAAAAACACCGGGGAGCTGTTTTTT. The V and J genes are TRBV4-2 and TRBJ2-2; 7 bases line up with TRBD2. Germline V lookup: CDR1 LGHNA, CDR2 YNFKEQ. This CDR3 comprises 17 residues. Losses at the gene ends were 4 bases for V and 2 bases for J; bases not matched to a gene: 10.

This chain links TRBV7-9 with TRBJ2-3, with 9 positions matching TRBD1. The J segment lost 2 bases and the V segment lost 4 bases, leaving 10 bases of the junction unmatched. The CDR3 has 17 amino acids. Germline CDR1 reads SEHNR; CDR2 reads FQNEAQ (reference sequence). This CDR3 is CASSSTDRGDLTDTQYF. CDR3 sequence (DNA): TGTGCCAGCAGCTCGACTGACAGGGGGGACCTCACAGATACGCAGTATTTT.

The J gene is TRBJ1-1, the V gene TRBV7-3; 7 bases are shared with TRBD1. Germline CDR1 and CDR2: SGHTA and FQGTGA. Germline trimming cut 2 bases from V and 10 bases from J; bases unmatched to any gene: 7. The CDR3 loop spans 13 amino acids. The CDR3 loop reads CASSLRQGNRAFF. The CDR3 nucleotides read TGTGCCAGCAGCTTACGACAGGGAAATCGAGCTTTCTTT.

This chain uses TRBV30 with TRBJ2-2; TRBD1 might be the D (6 bases). V lost 2 bases and J lost 7, with 11 bases in between. Germline V gene data show CDR1 as GTSNPN and CDR2 as SVGIG (reference sequence). The CDR3 sequence is 13 residues long. This CDR3 reads CAWSSGEIGELFF. CDR3 coding DNA: TGTGCCTGGAGTTCAGGGGAGATCGGGGAGCTGTTTTTT.

This chain joins TRBV9 and TRBJ2-3, with no clear D. The CDR3 totals 15 residues. V lost 0 bases to trimming and J lost 6 bases, with 14 bases between them. Germline V gene lookup returns CDR1 SGDLS and CDR2 YYNGEE. This chain's CDR3 is CASSVAPPLADTQYF. DNA of the CDR3: TGTGCCAGCAGCGTAGCTCCCCCTTTGGCGGATACGCAGTATTTT.

The chain combines TRBV7-6 with TRBJ1-2; possibly TRBD1 for D (5 bases). The CDR3 spans 15 residues. V dropped 5 bases and J dropped 3 bases, with 16 bases sitting between them. Germline V lookup: CDR1 SGHVS, CDR2 FNYEAQ. CDR3 protein: CASSLTETADYGYTF. CDR3 DNA sequence: TGTGCCAGCAGCCTCACGGAGACAGCGGACTATGGCTACACCTTC.

The rearrangement links TRBV30 to TRBJ1-6; D not resolved. V was pared by 2 bases and J by 15 bases, with 14 bases between. Germline lookup yields CDR1 GTSNPN and CDR2 SVGIG (reference sequence). This CDR3 spans 12 amino acids. The CDR3: CAWSIWRSLLHF. In nucleotides, the CDR3 is TGTGCCTGGAGTATCTGGCGGTCGCTCCTCCACTTT.

The rearrangement joins TRBV29-1 to TRBJ1-2; D gene unclear. The V gene's germline CDR1 is SQVTM and CDR2 ANQGSEA. The V end lost 3 bases, the J end lost 4 bases, and 9 bases lay between the germline ends. The CDR3 is 12 amino acids. The CDR3 is CSVERGGYGYTF. CDR3 nucleotide sequence: TGCAGCGTTGAGAGAGGAGGCTATGGCTACACCTTC.

In this sample, this clone turned up once. V usage is TRBV29-1 and J usage is TRBJ2-7; perhaps D is TRBD1 or TRBD2 (6 bases each). Trimming took off 4 bases at V and 4 bases at J, with 20 bases between the two ends. Looked up from germline, CDR1 is SQVTM and CDR2 is ANQGSEA. The CDR3 sequence is 15 residues long. This CDR3 reads CSVGSGAGGVYEQYF. The CDR3 nucleotides are TGCAGCGTTGGGTCGGGGGCCGGGGGAGTTTACGAGCAGTACTTC.